The 22 T cell receptor beta chains presented below share a single source sample, sequenced in a study of blood T cell repertoires in COVID-19. The data were produced by immunoSEQ multiplex PCR, yet TCRdb's version contains in-frame clones alone and is incomplete. The repertoire holds approximately 240,000 clones, with approximately 86% as singletons. The sample taken for sequencing was peripheral blood. These receptor sequences come from a woman under 40 who had recovered from COVID-19.

This chain connects TRBV4-3 to TRBJ2-2; D is possibly TRBD1 (6 bases). The CDR3 runs 15 residues. Germline values: CDR1 LGHNA, CDR2 YSLEER. The ends were cut back, 4 bases at V and 0 bases at J, with 9 bases in the middle. The CDR3 DNA is TGCGCCAGCAGCCCCGGGACAACGAACACCGGGGAGCTGTTTTTT. Translated: CASSPGTTNTGELFF.

The genes are TRBV5-6 and TRBJ1-4; D is unclear. The ends were cut back, 0 bases at V and 3 bases at J, with 12 bases in the middle. The germline gives CDR1 SGHDT, CDR2 YYEEEE. This CDR3 is 16 amino acids long. The CDR3 region is CASSLVGEGANEKLFF. CDR3 DNA: TGTGCCAGCAGCTTGGTTGGTGAGGGTGCTAATGAAAAACTGTTTTTT.

The chain employs TRBV29-1 and TRBJ2-7; 9 bases agree with TRBD1. The CDR3 is 18 amino acids. The V segment lost 3 bases and the J segment 5 bases; nucleotides outside the gene matches: 20. CDR1 is SQVTM, CDR2 ANQGSEA, per germline. This CDR3 reads CSVEVRSLPGQGLHEQYF. The CDR3 DNA reads as TGCAGCGTTGAGGTGCGATCTCTTCCGGGACAGGGTCTTCACGAGCAGTACTTC.

V is TRBV7-2 and J is TRBJ1-6; the D is unclear. The germline V and J ends were trimmed by 1 base and 6 bases, with 10 bases remaining between them. The CDR3 runs to 15 residues. The germline gives CDR1 SGHTA, CDR2 FQGNSA. CDR3 in amino acids: CASSLVPVINSPLHF. The CDR3 DNA reads as TGTGCCAGCAGCTTAGTTCCAGTTATTAATTCACCCCTCCACTTT.

The V and J genes are TRBV5-1 and TRBJ2-3; 10 nucleotides line up with TRBD1. Germline V gene data show CDR1 as SGHRS and CDR2 as YFSETQ. Unmatched junction bases numbered 4, after V lost 6 bases and J lost 3 bases. The CDR3 consists of 14 residues. The chain's CDR3 is CASKTGGETDTQYF. CDR3 DNA sequence: TGCGCCAGCAAGACAGGGGGCGAAACAGATACGCAGTATTTT.

The chain has TRBV5-1 and TRBJ2-5; D is perhaps TRBD1 (6 bases). V was trimmed by 4 bases and J by 5 bases, leaving 9 bases between them. The germline V gene has CDR1 SGHRS and CDR2 YFSETQ. The CDR3 extends over 12 amino acids. The CDR3 DNA follows: TGCGCCAGCAGCGACCAGGGGGAGACCCAGTACTTC. It translates to CASSDQGETQYF.

The chain links TRBV27 to TRBJ2-3, with 10 positions matching TRBD1. The V gene end was trimmed by 7 bases and the J gene end by 3 bases; junction bases not matched to a gene: 10. The CDR3 is 16 residues long. Germline V gives CDR1 MNHEY, CDR2 SMNVEV (reference sequence). CDR3 residues: CASNLRGQGRTDTQYF. The CDR3 DNA reads TGTGCCAGCAACCTGAGGGGACAGGGGAGGACAGATACGCAGTATTTT.

The chain couples TRBV10-3 to TRBJ1-2; 7 bases agree with TRBD1. The germline V gene encodes CDR1 ENHRY and CDR2 SYGVKD. The ends lost 0 bases at V and 5 bases at J; junction bases unmatched: 0. The CDR3 has 13 amino acids. In DNA form, the CDR3 reads TGTGCCATCAGTGAGTCCAGGGGGTATGGCTACACCTTC. Translated, it gives CAISESRGYGYTF.

This clone was detected only a few times. The chain employs TRBV19 and TRBJ1-2, with 10 nucleotides matching TRBD1. The germline CDR1 and CDR2 sequences are LNHDA and SQIVND (reference sequence). V was pared by 5 bases and J by 4 bases, with 16 bases of the junction left unmatched. The CDR3 sequence is 18 residues long. The CDR3 nucleotides read TGTGCCAGTAGTGCCGCCTGGGACAGGGGTTCTTATGGCTATGGCTACACCTTC. It is translated as CASSAAWDRGSYGYGYTF.

The V and J genes are TRBV13 and TRBJ1-3, with 8 positions matching TRBD1. CDR3 length: 15 residues. The V gene's germline CDR1 is PRHDT and CDR2 FYEKMQ (reference sequence). J lost 5 bases, V lost 4 bases, and 7 bases had no gene match. The CDR3 protein is CASSSAGGARNTIYF. CDR3 DNA: TGTGCCAGCAGCTCGGCAGGGGGCGCAAGAAACACCATATATTTT.

The chain links TRBV6-4 to TRBJ2-2; 7 bases fit TRBD1. Germline CDR1 is MRHNA and CDR2 is SNTAGT. This CDR3 is 16 amino acids long. The trim removed 4 bases at V and 0 bases at J, leaving 5 bases unmatched. CDR3 sequence (DNA): TGTGCCAGCAGTGCCGACAGGGTCGCGAACACCGGGGAGCTGTTTTTT. Its translation: CASSADRVANTGELFF.

The chain couples TRBV19 to TRBJ2-5, with 9 bases lining up with TRBD1. V lost 1 base, J lost 4 bases, and 7 bases stayed unmatched. The V gene's germline CDR1 is LNHDA and CDR2 SQIVND (reference sequence). The CDR3 is 16 amino acids. CDR3 DNA: TGTGCCAGTAGTATAGCAGGGACAGGGTGGCCAGAGACCCAGTACTTC. Encoded protein: CASSIAGTGWPETQYF. The complete variable domain, with remaining parts taken from reference TRBV19 and TRBJ2-5, reads DGGITQSPKYLFRKEGQNVTLSCEQNLNHDAMYWYRQDPGQGLRLIYYSQIVNDFQKGDIAEGYSVSREKKESFPLTVTSAQKNPTAFYLCASSIAGTGWPETQYFGPGTRLLVL.

This clone was seen many times. The rearrangement joins TRBV5-4 to TRBJ2-5; 11 nucleotides line up with TRBD2. Trimming at V came to 6 bases and at J to 0 bases, leaving 4 bases not matched to a gene. Germline V gene sequence: CDR1 SGHNT, CDR2 YYREEE (reference sequence). The CDR3 is 15 amino acids. The CDR3 bases are TGTGCCAGCACCCCTAGCGGGGGGTACCAAGAGACCCAGTACTTC. This codes for CASTPSGGYQETQYF.

The chain has TRBV11-2 and TRBJ1-6; TRBD1 might be the D (5 bases). Germline-derived CDR1 and CDR2 are SGHAT and FQNNGV. The CDR3 covers 16 residues. V lost 1 base and J 10 bases, leaving 17 bases between the germline ends. The CDR3 region has the DNA TGTGCCAGCAGCTTAGGGCAGGGTTTCAAGAACTCACCCCTCCACTTT. Translating it yields CASSLGQGFKNSPLHF.

The chain uses TRBV19 and TRBJ2-5; possible D gene TRBD1, 5 bases. Germline values: CDR1 LNHDA, CDR2 SQIVND (reference sequence). V lost 3 bases to trimming and J lost 0 bases, with 14 bases between them. The CDR3 loop spans 16 amino acids. CDR3 nucleotides: TGTGCCAGTAGTATCAGGTACGACAGCAACCAAGAGACCCAGTACTTC. This codes for CASSIRYDSNQETQYF. The entire variable domain, with the rest obtained from reference TRBV19 and TRBJ2-5, is as follows: DGGITQSPKYLFRKEGQNVTLSCEQNLNHDAMYWYRQDPGQGLRLIYYSQIVNDFQKGDIAEGYSVSREKKESFPLTVTSAQKNPTAFYLCASSIRYDSNQETQYFGPGTRLLVL.

The gene calls are TRBV7-9 and TRBJ2-2; TRBD1 matches 10 bases. CDR1 SEHNR and CDR2 FQNEAQ come from the germline V gene (reference sequence). V shed 3 bases, J shed 5 bases, and the junction held 3 bases outside the gene matches. This CDR3 is built from 15 residues. In nucleotides, the CDR3 is TGTGCCAGCAGCTTTAGGGACAGGGGAACCGGGGAGCTGTTTTTT. It is translated as CASSFRDRGTGELFF.

The genes are TRBV18 and TRBJ1-1, with TRBD1 matching 9 bases. The CDR3 contains 16 residues. V shed 1 base and J 1 base; nucleotides not matched to a gene: 4. Germline loops: CDR1 KGHSH, CDR2 LQKENI. The CDR3 nucleotides read TGTGCCAGCTCACCACGGGAGACAGGGGGGAACACTGAAGCTTTCTTT. It is translated as CASSPRETGGNTEAFF.

The chain joins TRBV2 to TRBJ1-1; 8 bases match TRBD1. Germline CDR1 and CDR2: SNHLY and FYNNEI. V lost 3 bases, J lost 0 bases, and 3 bases stayed unmatched. CDR3 length: 15 amino acids. This CDR3 is CASSDRTGLNTEAFF. The CDR3 coding sequence is TGTGCCAGCAGTGACCGGACAGGGTTGAACACTGAAGCTTTCTTT.

The chain links TRBV7-3 to TRBJ2-1, with 8 bases fitting TRBD2. This CDR3 is 14 amino acids long. Germline V CDR1 and CDR2: SGHTA, FQGTGA. With 3 bases clipped from V and 9 bases from J, the junction kept 7 bases outside the gene matches. The CDR3 is CASSFGTSGGEQFF. For the CDR3, the DNA is TGTGCCAGCAGCTTTGGGACTAGTGGCGGTGAGCAGTTCTTC.

The chain has TRBV11-2 and TRBJ2-3, with 11 bases identical to TRBD2. V was clipped by 4 bases and J by 5 bases; unmatched bases: 8. CDR3 size: 16 residues. In germline, CDR1 is SGHAT, CDR2 FQNNGV. The CDR3 protein is CASSSRTSGGIDTQYF. The CDR3 DNA sequence: TGTGCCAGCAGCTCGAGAACTAGCGGGGGCATAGATACGCAGTATTTT.

The J gene is TRBJ2-1, the V gene TRBV5-1; 12 bases are shared with TRBD2. Germline trimming cut 6 bases from V and 4 bases from J; bases unmatched to any gene: 5. This CDR3 contains 15 residues. Looked up from germline, CDR1 is SGHRS and CDR2 is YFSETQ. This CDR3 reads CASTLAGGTYNEQFF. In DNA form, the CDR3 reads TGCGCCAGCACCCTAGCGGGGGGGACATACAATGAGCAGTTCTTC.

The chain uses TRBV2 and TRBJ1-2; weak D call: TRBD1 (6 bases). CDR3 length equals 14 residues. Germline V gene sequence: CDR1 SNHLY, CDR2 FYNNEI. V lost 8 bases and J lost 5, with 18 bases in between. The CDR3 DNA is TGTGCCAGCGTCACCGTCTGGGGGCCGTATGGCTACACCTTC. Its translation: CASVTVWGPYGYTF.